One sample yielded the 7 T cell receptor beta chains listed below, sequenced in a study of cytomegalovirus exposure and HLA in healthy donors. With 60 Vbeta and 13 Jbeta primers, the PCR was carried out. The protocol was immunoSEQ multiplex PCR, while the TCRdb copy is restricted to in-frame clones and leaves out a portion. Here the sample table reports 30,000 to 35,000 clones. Sequenced material: PBMCs. The origin of the receptors is a woman between 40 and 55 years old in good health and CMV-seropositive.

This sequence joins TRBV28 and TRBJ1-5; D perhaps matches TRBD1 (6 bases). Germline assignment: CDR1 MDHEN and CDR2 SYDVKM. V lost 7 bases and J lost 5, with 18 bases in between. The CDR3 loop spans 15 amino acids. The CDR3 bases are TGTGCCAGCAACTTCAGGGGCAGGGATGATCAGCCCCAGCATTTT. As protein: CASNFRGRDDQPQHF.

This rearrangement joins TRBV27 to TRBJ2-7; 15 bases map to TRBD2. Per the germline V gene, CDR1 is MNHEY and CDR2 is SMNVEV (reference sequence). This CDR3 has 19 residues. The V segment lost 5 bases and the J segment 0 bases; nucleotides outside the gene matches: 11. DNA of the CDR3: TGTGCCAGCAGTGCCACTTGGACTAGCGGGAGGGCCTCCTCCTACGAGCAGTACTTC. This translates into CASSATWTSGRASSYEQYF.

V is TRBV7-2 and J is TRBJ2-7; 7 nucleotides match TRBD2. From germline, CDR1 is SGHTA and CDR2 FQGNSA. This CDR3 has 15 residues. Trimming cost V 3 bases and J 3 bases; bases outside gene matches: 8. CDR3 amino acids: CASSLEYLAVYEQYF. CDR3 in DNA: TGTGCCAGCAGCTTGGAATACCTAGCGGTCTACGAGCAGTACTTC.

This chain connects TRBV9 to TRBJ1-1, with D hard to call. Germline values: CDR1 SGDLS, CDR2 YYNGEE. The CDR3 has 13 residues. V lost 0 bases and J 1 base, leaving 4 bases between the germline ends. The CDR3 region is CASSVDRNTEAFF. CDR3 nucleotide sequence: TGTGCCAGCAGCGTAGACAGGAACACTGAAGCTTTCTTT.

This chain connects TRBV6-1 to TRBJ2-6; D remains ambiguous. Germline-derived CDR1 and CDR2 are MNHNS and SASEGT. The CDR3 loop spans 13 amino acids. V lost 10 bases and J lost 0, with 7 bases in between. CDR3 sequence reads: CATAISGANVLTF. CDR3 DNA sequence: TGTGCCACCGCGATCTCTGGGGCCAACGTCCTGACTTTC.

The DNA of the CDR3 is TGTGCCAGCAGCCAGGACAGGGACGGTGAAGCTTTCTTT. Protein sequence: CASSQDRDGEAFF. V usage is TRBV27 and J usage is TRBJ1-1; 8 bases agree with TRBD1. The germline V gene has CDR1 MNHEY and CDR2 SMNVEV (reference sequence). This CDR3 has 13 residues. The V segment lost 6 bases and the J segment 7 bases; nucleotides outside the gene matches: 7.

The chain combines TRBV13 with TRBJ2-2; 8 bases agree with TRBD2. With 5 bases clipped from V and 3 bases from J, the junction kept 17 bases outside the gene matches. The germline V gene has CDR1 PRHDT and CDR2 FYEKMQ (reference sequence). The CDR3 consists of 19 residues. The CDR3 DNA is TGTGCCAGCAGCCCCCGTCGGGCGGCGTGGACTAGCCACACCGGGGAGCTGTTTTTT. Its protein product is CASSPRRAAWTSHTGELFF.